A selection of T cell receptor beta chains follows, all from one sample in a study of shared clonotypes between healthy human individuals. TCRdb's copy holds only in-frame clones and misses some; the assay was immunoSEQ multiplex PCR. This table holds more than 1,200,000 clones, 98% to 99% found once. The material sequenced was naive CD4+ T cells sorted from blood. These receptors were taken from a man aged 25 to 40 in good health. Each CDR3 is given with its conserved first and last residue. The D gene is left open where the match is weak. A clone size is listed for some rows: how often the clone was seen (once, few, many), or a class if it is expanded.

j_call	d_call	v_call	clone_size	cdr3_aa	cdr3_nt
TRBJ1-2	NA	TRBV15	NA	CATSRDNYGYTF	TGTGCCACCAGCAGAGATAATTATGGCTACACCTTC
TRBJ2-7	NA	TRBV21-1	once	CASVRGGHSYEQYF	TGTGCCAGCGTAAGGGGGGGACACTCCTACGAGCAGTACTTC
TRBJ2-1	TRBD2	TRBV9	once	CASSLREGQYNEQFF	TGTGCCAGCAGCCTTCGGGAGGGCCAGTACAATGAGCAGTTCTTC
TRBJ2-7	NA	TRBV18	NA	CASSPPGGEQYF	TGTGCCAGCTCACCACCGGGGGGAGAGCAGTACTTC
TRBJ2-3	NA	TRBV5-4	NA	CASSFWQTSTDTQYF	TGTGCCAGCAGCTTTTGGCAGACTAGCACAGATACGCAGTATTTT
TRBJ1-1	NA	TRBV6-1	once	CASGRKMNTEAFF	TGTGCCAGCGGTCGGAAGATGAACACTGAAGCTTTCTTT
TRBJ2-2	TRBD1	TRBV15	once	CATSGVRTGPTGELFF	TGTGCCACCAGCGGGGTAAGGACAGGTCCTACCGGGGAGCTGTTTTTT
TRBJ2-2	TRBD1	TRBV2	once	CASSWTGSGELFF	TGTGCCAGCAGTTGGACAGGCTCCGGGGAGCTGTTTTTT
TRBJ1-1	NA	TRBV18	NA	CASSLRNLGARASNTEAFF	TGTGCCAGCTCACTTCGGAACCTGGGGGCGCGAGCCTCAAACACTGAAGCTTTCTTT
TRBJ2-7	NA	TRBV7-9	NA	CASSPAARERTYEQYF	TGTGCCAGCAGCCCAGCGGCCCGGGAGCGAACCTACGAGCAGTACTTC
TRBJ2-7	NA	TRBV28	NA	CASSLGGRVPPYEQYF	TGTGCCAGCAGTTTGGGTGGGCGGGTGCCTCCCTACGAGCAGTACTTC
TRBJ1-4	NA	TRBV2	NA	CASSGWGEKLFF	TGTGCCAGCTCCGGGTGGGGAGAAAAACTGTTTTTT
TRBJ1-2	NA	TRBV7-9	NA	CASSLGPGLGYTF	TGTGCCAGCAGCTTGGGACCCGGTCTAGGCTACACCTTC
TRBJ2-5	NA	TRBV30	NA	CAWRQGPETQYF	TGTGCCTGGAGGCAGGGGCCGGAGACCCAGTACTTC
TRBJ2-2	TRBD2	TRBV19	once	CASTVLAGVGTGELFF	TGTGCCAGTACCGTACTAGCGGGAGTGGGCACCGGGGAGCTGTTTTTT
TRBJ2-3	NA	TRBV20-1	once	CSARFADTQYF	TGCAGTGCTAGATTTGCAGATACGCAGTATTTT
TRBJ2-3	NA	TRBV7-9	once	CASSSKGEGSTDTQYF	TGTGCCAGCAGCTCCAAGGGGGAAGGATCCACAGATACGCAGTATTTT
TRBJ2-7	TRBD1	TRBV7-8	NA	CASSHRDRGQYF	TGTGCCAGCAGCCACAGGGACAGGGGGCAGTACTTC
TRBJ2-2	NA	TRBV28	NA	CASSPVNTGELFF	TGTGCCAGCAGTCCAGTGAACACCGGGGAGCTGTTTTTT
TRBJ1-2	NA	TRBV18	NA	CASSPQTRASPGRTSTGSGYTF	TGTGCCAGCTCACCGCAGACACGGGCCAGTCCCGGTAGAACCTCAACCGGGAGTGGCTACACCTTC
TRBJ1-1	TRBD1	TRBV2	NA	CASRDRGRAFF	TGTGCCTCCCGGGACAGGGGTCGAGCTTTCTTT
TRBJ1-2	NA	TRBV28	NA	CASTLLLQGPGYTF	TGTGCCAGCACCCTCCTTCTTCAGGGGCCTGGCTACACCTTC
TRBJ1-3	NA	TRBV2	NA	CASSGEGSGNTIYF	TGTGCCAGCAGTGGGGAGGGCTCTGGAAACACCATATATTTT
TRBJ1-1	NA	TRBV2	NA	CASSPMNTEAFF	TGTGCCAGCAGCCCCATGAACACTGAAGCTTTCTTT
TRBJ2-3	TRBD2	TRBV15	NA	CATSTQTTSGITDTQYF	TGTGCCACCAGCACTCAAACCACTAGCGGGATCACAGATACGCAGTATTTT
TRBJ1-5	NA	TRBV4-1	NA	CASSQDGGPGNQPQHF	TGCGCCAGCAGCCAAGACGGCGGGCCAGGCAATCAGCCCCAGCATTTT
TRBJ2-7	NA	TRBV7-3	NA	CASSSWVKGYEQYF	TGTGCCAGCAGCTCGTGGGTCAAGGGCTACGAGCAGTACTTC
TRBJ2-1	TRBD2	TRBV7-9	NA	CASSLAGGLVDEQFF	TGTGCCAGCAGCTTAGCGGGGGGACTAGTCGATGAGCAGTTCTTC
TRBJ2-5	NA	TRBV2	NA	CASSAPGRGIETQYF	TGTGCCAGCAGTGCCCCCGGCAGGGGAATAGAGACCCAGTACTTC
TRBJ1-5	NA	TRBV7-8	NA	CASSLGRGENQPQHF	TGTGCCAGCAGCTTGGGAAGGGGGGAAAATCAGCCCCAGCATTTT
TRBJ2-1	TRBD1	TRBV2	NA	CAVSRSRDRRDNEQFF	TGTGCCGTTTCACGGTCAAGGGACAGGCGAGACAATGAGCAGTTCTTC